This TCR beta chain was recovered during a study of T cells in Graves' hyperthyroidism and ophthalmopathy. Study-wide points: Within blood appeared most thyroid clonotypes that had expanded above 0.001.

This clonotype was detected a few times. The antigen is unknown. Amplified regions were TCR beta CDR3 sequences from RNA transcripts. HTBI primers drove first-round RT-PCR of the TCR CDR3. TCRdb passed the multiplex PCR reads through MiXCR, listing each CDR3 protein once. The sample gives about 840,000 distinct CDR3 sequences, approximately 40% of which show up once; more than 7% is in the top ten. With V trimmed by 4 bases and J by 7 bases, 9 bases remained unmatched. This CDR3 is 16 amino acids long. In germline, CDR1 is LNHDA, CDR2 SQIVND (reference sequence). Sequenced sample: blood. This chain links TRBV19 with TRBJ1-5, with TRBD1 matching 11 bases. The receptor's source is a man aged 18 to 29 with Graves' hyperthyroidism. The CDR3 loop reads CASSKGTGGPYQPQHF. CDR3 bases: TGTGCCAGTAGTAAGGGGACAGGGGGTCCCTACCAGCCCCAGCATTTT. The full variable domain, completed using reference TRBV19 and TRBJ1-5, is DGGITQSPKYLFRKEGQNVTLSCEQNLNHDAMYWYRQDPGQGLRLIYYSQIVNDFQKGDIAEGYSVSREKKESFPLTVTSAQKNPTAFYLCASSKGTGGPYQPQHFGDGTRLSIL.